This T cell receptor (beta chain) appears in the sequencing data of a study of T-cell reconstitution after alpha-beta-depleted transplantation in children. Study results and limitations: Expanded graft clones numbering several hundred reportedly gave rise to alpha-beta T cells about two months after transplant.

This clonotype showed up many times. Its antigen is unknown. The V and J ends lost 3 bases and 5 bases, in that order; junction bases with no gene match: 5. CDR3 length equals 14 residues. Unique molecular identifiers were used in preparing the TCRbeta library. Each CDR3 protein is one row after TCRdb ran MiXCR on the PCR reads. The repertoire holds 450,000 to 600,000 distinct CDR3 sequences, about 10% seen once, with roughly 2.1% in the top ten. The sequence derives from a child aged 2-15 years with inherited bone marrow failure, due to receive a stem cell transplant. This chain uses TRBV12-3 or TRBV12-4 with TRBJ1-1, with 8 positions matching TRBD1. This sample comprised PBMCs, obtained before TCRalphabeta/CD19-depleted stem cell transplant. The CDR3 loop reads CASSFRTGGTEAFF. The CDR3, as DNA: TGTGCCAGCAGTTTTCGCACAGGGGGAACTGAAGCTTTCTTT.